This T cell receptor beta chain was observed in a study of PD-1 blockade in classical Hodgkin lymphoma. General study findings and limits: The origin of the repertoire differences remains undefined, with disease activity or prior therapy as possible causes. For complete responders, baseline diversity was comparable to that of newly diagnosed patients. Patients who began taking nivolumab under 1 year after ASCT were left out.

TCRdb's table, derived via immunoSEQ multiplex PCR, lists solely in-frame clones and lacks some. The sample holds tens of thousands of clones, about 92% seen once. As concerns this clone: Antigen unknown.

Each of the patients experienced relapse following autologous stem cell transplantation, and their brentuximab vedotin exposure differed. This CDR3 spans 14 amino acids. Trimming cost V 11 bases and J 3 bases; bases outside gene matches: 9. The germline V gene encodes CDR1 MNHEY and CDR2 SVGAGI. V gene TRBV6-5 combines with J gene TRBJ2-2; 7 bases fit TRBD1. The input for sequencing was peripheral blood mononuclear cells (PBMCs), taken at baseline. This sequence originates from a human donor with classical Hodgkin lymphoma. Written as DNA, the CDR3 is TGTGCCGTCCAAACCGGGACAGACACCGGGGAGCTGTTTTTT. Amino acids: CAVQTGTDTGELFF.